These 12 T cell receptor beta chains were sequenced from one sample in a study of vaccination and CD4 T cells after COVID-19. Treatment defined: approximately nine-day PBMC culture with coronavirus spike peptide pools or control peptides (ViraFEST assay). Antigen specificity for these receptors is unknown. The Oncomine TCR Beta short-read assay was applied to DNA of cultured CD4+ T cells. TCRdb re-derived calls from the PCR reads in MiXCR, one entry per CDR3 protein. Among about 14,000 distinct CDR3 sequences listed, approximately 48% were seen once. This sample comprised CD4+ T cells from blood, cultured in vitro, obtained before SARS-CoV-2 vaccination. The receptor source for this set is a human donor who had recovered from COVID-19.

This chain joins TRBV5-1 and TRBJ1-2; 7 nucleotides line up with TRBD1. J was trimmed by 7 bases and V by 2 bases; bases with no gene match: 2. Germline CDR1 reads SGHRS; CDR2 reads YFSETQ. The CDR3 runs to 12 residues. As DNA, the CDR3 is TGCGCCAGCAGCTTCGACAGGGCTGGCTACACCTTC. Its protein is CASSFDRAGYTF.

DNA of the CDR3: TGTGCCAGCAGCCCGTACAGGGATCGTCTGGAGAACACTGAAGCTTTCTTT. It yields the protein CASSPYRDRLENTEAFF. J is TRBJ1-1 and V is TRBV5-6, with D perhaps TRBD1 (6 bases). The CDR3 covers 17 residues. Germline-derived CDR1 and CDR2 are SGHDT and YYEEEE. V shed 4 bases and J shed 1 base, with 20 bases lying between them.

The J gene is TRBJ2-7, the V gene TRBV11-2; D call uncertain. The CDR3 contains 12 residues. V was trimmed by 0 bases and J by 6 bases, leaving 6 bases between them. Germline loops: CDR1 SGHAT, CDR2 FQNNGV. CDR3 residues: CASSLDSPEQYF. The CDR3 DNA follows: TGTGCCAGCAGCTTAGATTCCCCCGAGCAGTACTTC.

V gene TRBV7-2 combines with J gene TRBJ2-5, with 13 bases identical to TRBD2. Losses at the gene ends were 4 bases for V and 4 bases for J; bases not matched to a gene: 6. CDR3 size: 16 residues. Germline lookup yields CDR1 SGHTA and CDR2 FQGNSA. CDR3 DNA sequence: TGTGCCAGCAGCTCCAGGACTAGCGGGAGAATAGAGACCCAGTACTTC. Its translation: CASSSRTSGRIETQYF.

In its sample, this clonotype was seen once. The rearrangement joins TRBV2 to TRBJ1-5; D call uncertain. V was shortened by 4 bases and J by 4 bases, with 17 bases between the two germline ends. The CDR3 extends over 16 amino acids. Germline values: CDR1 SNHLY, CDR2 FYNNEI. CDR3 coding DNA: TGTGCCAGCAGTGGGTCGATACATTCTCCTAATCAGCCCCAGCATTTT. It is translated as CASSGSIHSPNQPQHF. The full variable domain, its missing parts supplied by reference TRBV2 and TRBJ1-5, is EPEVTQTPSHQVTQMGQEVILRCVPISNHLYFYWYRQILGQKVEFLVSFYNNEISEKSEIFDDQFSVERPDGSNFTLKIRSTKLEDSAMYFCASSGSIHSPNQPQHFGDGTRLSIL.

The chain carries TRBV4-1 and TRBJ1-5, with D tentatively TRBD1 (6 bases). Germline V CDR1 and CDR2: MGHRA, YSYEKL. CDR3 length equals 14 residues. With 4 bases removed from V and 1 base from J, the gap between germline ends came to 8 bases. CDR3 protein: CASSPDSSNQPQHF. The CDR3, as DNA: TGCGCCAGCAGCCCGGACAGCAGCAATCAGCCCCAGCATTTT.

The gene calls are TRBV11-3 and TRBJ2-1, with D tentatively TRBD2 (7 bases). Germline loops: CDR1 SGHNT, CDR2 YENEEA. V was shortened by 5 bases and J by 7 bases, with 18 bases between the two germline ends. The CDR3 totals 15 residues. The CDR3 here is CASSTKLGGLNEQFF. CDR3 sequence (DNA): TGTGCCAGCAGCACTAAGTTGGGGGGGCTTAATGAGCAGTTCTTC. The full variable domain, rest sourced from reference TRBV11-3 and TRBJ2-1, is EAGVVQSPRYKIIEKKQPVAFWCNPISGHNTLYWYLQNLGQGPELLIRYENEEAVDDSQLPKDRFSAERLKGVDSTLKIQPAELGDSAVYLCASSTKLGGLNEQFFGPGTRLTVL.

The chain couples TRBV7-9 to TRBJ1-2, with TRBD1 as a possible D gene (5 bases). Trimming cost V 1 base and J 4 bases, with 16 bases left between them. The CDR3 has 16 amino acids. The V gene's germline CDR1 is SEHNR and CDR2 FQNEAQ (reference sequence). CDR3 sequence reads: CASSLENRPLGYGYTF. DNA of the CDR3: TGTGCCAGCAGCTTAGAAAACAGGCCATTGGGCTATGGCTACACCTTC.

This sequence joins TRBV20-1 and TRBJ2-1, with D tentatively TRBD2 (5 bases). Germline values: CDR1 DFQATT, CDR2 SNEGSKA (reference sequence). The CDR3 consists of 15 residues. V was trimmed by 2 bases and J by 7 bases, leaving 18 bases between them. This CDR3 is CSARRGLGGGNEQFF. In DNA, the CDR3 is TGCAGTGCTAGACGAGGCCTAGGAGGTGGAAATGAGCAGTTCTTC.

The CDR3 region is CASSLDWSGTQYF. CDR3 bases: TGTGCCAGCAGCTTAGATTGGTCAGGAACGCAGTATTTT. The rearrangement uses TRBV7-7 and TRBJ2-3; D is ambiguous. Germline V gene lookup returns CDR1 SSHAT and CDR2 FNYEAQ (reference sequence). The length of the CDR3 is 13 residues. V lost 1 base and J 9 bases, leaving 11 bases between the germline ends. Full variable domain (remainder filled in from reference TRBV7-7 and TRBJ2-3): GAGVSQSPRYKVTKRGQDVTLRCDPISSHATLYWYQQALGQGPEFLTYFNYEAQPDKSGLPSDRFSAERPEGSISTLTIQRTEQRDSAMYRCASSLDWSGTQYFGPGTRLTVL.

This chain uses TRBV7-2 with TRBJ2-1; TRBD2 matches 9 bases. Unmatched junction bases numbered 4, after V lost 4 bases and J lost 6 bases. The germline V gene has CDR1 SGHTA and CDR2 FQGNSA. CDR3 size: 14 residues. CDR3 nucleotides: TGTGCCAGCAGCTGGGGCGGGGGGGCCAATGAGCAGTTCTTC. It yields the protein CASSWGGGANEQFF.

J is TRBJ1-1 and V is TRBV20-1, with 7 bases identical to TRBD1. CDR1 and CDR2 from the germline V gene are DFQATT and SNEGSKA (reference sequence). V shed 5 bases and J 5 bases; nucleotides not matched to a gene: 11. CDR3 length: 14 residues. In DNA, the CDR3 is TGCAGTGCTGAGTACCAGACAGGGTGGACTGAAGCTTTCTTT. Protein: CSAEYQTGWTEAFF.